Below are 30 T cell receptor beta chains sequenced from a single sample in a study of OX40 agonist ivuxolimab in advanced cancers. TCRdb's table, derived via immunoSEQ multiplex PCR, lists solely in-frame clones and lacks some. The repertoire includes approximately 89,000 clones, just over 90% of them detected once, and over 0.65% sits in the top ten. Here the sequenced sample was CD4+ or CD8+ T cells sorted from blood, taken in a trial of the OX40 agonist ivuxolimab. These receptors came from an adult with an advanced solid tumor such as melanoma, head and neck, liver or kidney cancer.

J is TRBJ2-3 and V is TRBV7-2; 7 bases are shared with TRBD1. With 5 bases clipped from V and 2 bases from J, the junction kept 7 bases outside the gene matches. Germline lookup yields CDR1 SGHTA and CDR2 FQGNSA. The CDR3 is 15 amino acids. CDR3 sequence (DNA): TGTGCCAGCAGCGCCAAGACAGGGCACACAGATACGCAGTATTTT. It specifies CASSAKTGHTDTQYF.

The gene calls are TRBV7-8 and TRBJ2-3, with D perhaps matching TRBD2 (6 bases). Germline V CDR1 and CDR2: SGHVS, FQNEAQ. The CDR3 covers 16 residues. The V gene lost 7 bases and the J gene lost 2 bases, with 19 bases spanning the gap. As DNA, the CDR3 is TGTGCCAGCACTAACACGAGGCAGGGACTCACAGATACGCAGTATTTT. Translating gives CASTNTRQGLTDTQYF.

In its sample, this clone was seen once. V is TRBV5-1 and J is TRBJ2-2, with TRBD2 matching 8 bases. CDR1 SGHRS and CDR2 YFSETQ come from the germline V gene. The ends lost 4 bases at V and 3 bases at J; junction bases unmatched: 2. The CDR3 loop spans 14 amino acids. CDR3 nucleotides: TGCGCCAGCAGCCCACTAGCGGACACCGGGGAGCTGTTTTTT. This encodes CASSPLADTGELFF.

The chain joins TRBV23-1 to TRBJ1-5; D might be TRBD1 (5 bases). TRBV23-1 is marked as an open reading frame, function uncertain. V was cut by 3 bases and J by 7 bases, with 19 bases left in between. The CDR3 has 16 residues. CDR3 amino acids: CASSQSRRGFRQPQHF. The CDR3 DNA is TGCGCCAGCAGTCAGTCTAGGCGGGGGTTTAGACAGCCCCAGCATTTT.

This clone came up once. The CDR3 spells CASRTGTITGELFF. The CDR3 nucleotides are TGTGCCAGTAGAACCGGGACCATAACCGGGGAGCTGTTTTTT. The rearrangement joins TRBV19 to TRBJ2-2; D assignment may be TRBD1 or TRBD2 (5 bases each). CDR3 length: 14 amino acids. Germline values: CDR1 LNHDA, CDR2 SQIVND (reference sequence). V was trimmed by 6 bases and J by 5 bases, leaving 13 bases between them.

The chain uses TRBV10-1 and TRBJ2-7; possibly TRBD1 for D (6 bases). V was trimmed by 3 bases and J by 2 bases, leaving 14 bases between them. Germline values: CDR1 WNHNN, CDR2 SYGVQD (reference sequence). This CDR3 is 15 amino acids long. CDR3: CASSDGQGSAYEQYF. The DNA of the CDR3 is TGCGCCAGCAGTGACGGCCAGGGGAGCGCCTACGAGCAGTACTTC.

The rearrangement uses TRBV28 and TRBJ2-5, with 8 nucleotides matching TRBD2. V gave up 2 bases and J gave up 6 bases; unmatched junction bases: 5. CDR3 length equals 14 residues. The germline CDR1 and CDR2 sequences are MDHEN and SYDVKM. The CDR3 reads CASSLGGGIKTQYF. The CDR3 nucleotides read TGTGCCAGCAGTTTAGGCGGGGGGATCAAGACCCAGTACTTC. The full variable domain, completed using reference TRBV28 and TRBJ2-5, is DVKVTQSSRYLVKRTGEKVFLECVQDMDHENMFWYRQDPGLGLRLIYFSYDVKMKEKGDIPEGYSVSREKKERFSLILESASTNQTSMYLCASSLGGGIKTQYFGPGTRLLVL.

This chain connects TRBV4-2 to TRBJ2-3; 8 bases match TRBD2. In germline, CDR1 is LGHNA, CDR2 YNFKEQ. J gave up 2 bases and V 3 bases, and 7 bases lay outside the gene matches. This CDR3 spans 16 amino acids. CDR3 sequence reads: CASSQAGGQYTDTQYF. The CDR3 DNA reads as TGTGCCAGCAGCCAGGCGGGGGGCCAATACACAGATACGCAGTATTTT.

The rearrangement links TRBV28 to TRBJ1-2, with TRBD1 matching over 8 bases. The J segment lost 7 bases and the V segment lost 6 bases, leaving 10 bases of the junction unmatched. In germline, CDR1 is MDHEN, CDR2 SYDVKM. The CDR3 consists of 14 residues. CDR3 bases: TGTGCCAGCAGACAGACAGGGGTGTCGGGTGGCTACACCTTC. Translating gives CASRQTGVSGGYTF.

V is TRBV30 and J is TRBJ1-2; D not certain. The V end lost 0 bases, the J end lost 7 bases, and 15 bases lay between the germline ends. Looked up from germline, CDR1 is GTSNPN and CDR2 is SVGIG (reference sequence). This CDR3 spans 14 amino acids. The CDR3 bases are TGTGCCTGGAGTGTCAATAGGGTGATGAGTGGCTACACCTTC. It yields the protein CAWSVNRVMSGYTF.

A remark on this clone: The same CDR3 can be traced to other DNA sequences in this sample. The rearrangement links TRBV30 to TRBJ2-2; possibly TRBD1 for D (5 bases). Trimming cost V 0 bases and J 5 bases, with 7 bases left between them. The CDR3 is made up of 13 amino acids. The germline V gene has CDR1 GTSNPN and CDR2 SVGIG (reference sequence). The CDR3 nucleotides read TGTGCCTGGAGTGTAACAGGTACCGGGGAGCTGTTTTTT. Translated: CAWSVTGTGELFF.

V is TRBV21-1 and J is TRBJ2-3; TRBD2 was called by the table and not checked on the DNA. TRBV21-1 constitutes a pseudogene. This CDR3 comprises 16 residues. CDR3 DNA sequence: TGTGCCAGCAGCACAGGACTAGCGGGATTTTCAGATACGCAGTATTTT. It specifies CASSTGLAGFSDTQYF.

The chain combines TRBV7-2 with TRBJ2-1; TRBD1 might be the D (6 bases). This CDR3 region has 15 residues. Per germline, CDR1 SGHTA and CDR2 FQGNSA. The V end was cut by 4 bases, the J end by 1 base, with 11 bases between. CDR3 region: CASSSTGNSYNEQFF. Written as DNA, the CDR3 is TGTGCCAGCAGCTCCACAGGGAATTCCTACAATGAGCAGTTCTTC.

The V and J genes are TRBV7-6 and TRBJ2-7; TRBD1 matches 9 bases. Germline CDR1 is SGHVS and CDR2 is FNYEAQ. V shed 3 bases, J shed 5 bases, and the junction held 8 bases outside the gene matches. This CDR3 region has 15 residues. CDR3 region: CASSFDGTGYDEQYF. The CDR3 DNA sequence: TGTGCCAGCAGCTTTGACGGGACAGGGTACGACGAGCAGTACTTC.

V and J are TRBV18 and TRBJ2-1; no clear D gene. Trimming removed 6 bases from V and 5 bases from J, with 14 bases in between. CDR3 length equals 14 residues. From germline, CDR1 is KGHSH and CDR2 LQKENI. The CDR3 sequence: CASSPTSGDNEQFF. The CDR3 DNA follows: TGTGCCAGCTCTCCCACGAGTGGGGACAATGAGCAGTTCTTC.

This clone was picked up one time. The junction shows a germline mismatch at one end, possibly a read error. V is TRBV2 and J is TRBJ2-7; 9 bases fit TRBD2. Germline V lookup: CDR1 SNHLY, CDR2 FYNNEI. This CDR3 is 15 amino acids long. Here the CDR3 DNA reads TGTGCCAGCAGGGAAGGGACTAGCATTCCCTACGAGCAGTACTTC. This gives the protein CASREGTSIPYEQYF.

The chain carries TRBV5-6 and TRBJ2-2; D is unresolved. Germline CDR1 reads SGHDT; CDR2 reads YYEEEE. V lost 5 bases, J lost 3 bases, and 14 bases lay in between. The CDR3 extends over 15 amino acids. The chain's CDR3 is CASSRPPPDTGELFF. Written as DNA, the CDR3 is TGTGCCAGCAGTCGTCCGCCACCAGACACCGGGGAGCTGTTTTTT.

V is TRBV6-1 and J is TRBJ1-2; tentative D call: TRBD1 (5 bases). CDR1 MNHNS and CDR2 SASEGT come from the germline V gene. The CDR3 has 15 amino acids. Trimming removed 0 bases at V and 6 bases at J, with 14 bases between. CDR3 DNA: TGTGCCAGCAGTGAAGCGGGGGTTATTGGGGATGGCTACACCTTC. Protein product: CASSEAGVIGDGYTF.

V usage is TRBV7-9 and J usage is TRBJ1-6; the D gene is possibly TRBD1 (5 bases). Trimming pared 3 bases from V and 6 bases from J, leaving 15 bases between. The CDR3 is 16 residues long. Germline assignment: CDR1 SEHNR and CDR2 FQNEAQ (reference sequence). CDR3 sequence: CASSFYGGNPNSPLHF. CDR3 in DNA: TGTGCCAGCAGCTTTTACGGGGGAAATCCTAATTCACCCCTCCACTTT.

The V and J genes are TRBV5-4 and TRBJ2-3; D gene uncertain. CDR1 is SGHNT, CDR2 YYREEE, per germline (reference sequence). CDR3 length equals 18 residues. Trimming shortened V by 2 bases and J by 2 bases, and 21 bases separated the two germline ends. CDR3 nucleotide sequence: TGTGCCAGCAGCTTTGGTCGGCTAAACGGCCAGGCCACAGATACGCAGTATTTT. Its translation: CASSFGRLNGQATDTQYF.

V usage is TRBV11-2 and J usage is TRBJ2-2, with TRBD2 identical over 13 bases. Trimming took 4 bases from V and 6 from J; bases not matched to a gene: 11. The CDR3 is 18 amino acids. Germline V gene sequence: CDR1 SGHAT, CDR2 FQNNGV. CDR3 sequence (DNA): TGTGCCAGCAGCTCTGGACTAGCGGGAGCCTACCAGTCCGGGGAGCTGTTTTTT. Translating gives CASSSGLAGAYQSGELFF.

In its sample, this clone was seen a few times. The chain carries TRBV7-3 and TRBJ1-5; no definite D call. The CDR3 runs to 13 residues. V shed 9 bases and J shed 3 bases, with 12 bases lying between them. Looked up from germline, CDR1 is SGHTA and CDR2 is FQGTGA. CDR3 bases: TGTGCCAGGCGGATGAGGTACAATCAGCCCCAGCATTTT. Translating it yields CARRMRYNQPQHF.

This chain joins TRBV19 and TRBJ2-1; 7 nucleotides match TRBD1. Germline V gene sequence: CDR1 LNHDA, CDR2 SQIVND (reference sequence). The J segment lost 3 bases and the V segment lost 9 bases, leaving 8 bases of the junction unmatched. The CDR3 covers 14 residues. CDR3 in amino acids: CASSRGGLYNEQFF. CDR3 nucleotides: TGTGCCAGCTCGAGAGGGGGCCTCTACAATGAGCAGTTCTTC.

The CDR3 region is CAILGAIWGTEAFF. DNA of the CDR3: TGTGCCATCCTGGGGGCGATCTGGGGCACTGAAGCTTTCTTT. This chain links TRBV19 with TRBJ1-1, with D possibly being TRBD1 (6 bases). Trimming removed 10 bases from V and 4 bases from J, with 19 bases in between. This CDR3 has 14 amino acids. Per germline, CDR1 LNHDA and CDR2 SQIVND (reference sequence). Combining the CDR3 with reference TRBV19 and TRBJ1-1 gives the whole variable domain DGGITQSPKYLFRKEGQNVTLSCEQNLNHDAMYWYRQDPGQGLRLIYYSQIVNDFQKGDIAEGYSVSREKKESFPLTVTSAQKNPTAFYLCAILGAIWGTEAFFGQGTRLTVV.

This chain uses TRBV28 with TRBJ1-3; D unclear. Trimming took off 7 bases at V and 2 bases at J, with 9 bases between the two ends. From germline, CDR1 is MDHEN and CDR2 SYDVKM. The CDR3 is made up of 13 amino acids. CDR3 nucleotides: TGTGCCAGCATTTCTTCCCCTGGAAACACCATATATTTT. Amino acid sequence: CASISSPGNTIYF. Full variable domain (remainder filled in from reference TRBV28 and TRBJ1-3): DVKVTQSSRYLVKRTGEKVFLECVQDMDHENMFWYRQDPGLGLRLIYFSYDVKMKEKGDIPEGYSVSREKKERFSLILESASTNQTSMYLCASISSPGNTIYFGEGSWLTVV.

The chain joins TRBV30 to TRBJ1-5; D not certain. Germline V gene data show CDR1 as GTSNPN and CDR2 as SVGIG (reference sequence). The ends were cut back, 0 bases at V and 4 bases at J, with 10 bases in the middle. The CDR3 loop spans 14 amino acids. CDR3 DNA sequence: TGTGCCTGGAGTGTAGTCTTGGGGAATCAGCCCCAGCATTTT. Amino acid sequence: CAWSVVLGNQPQHF.

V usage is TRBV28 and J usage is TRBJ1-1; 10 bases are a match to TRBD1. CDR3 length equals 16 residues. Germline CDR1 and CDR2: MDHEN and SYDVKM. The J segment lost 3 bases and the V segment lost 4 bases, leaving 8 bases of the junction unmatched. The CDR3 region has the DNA TGTGCCAGCAGTTCGACAGGGGGCGTTGGGGACACTGAAGCTTTCTTT. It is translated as CASSSTGGVGDTEAFF.

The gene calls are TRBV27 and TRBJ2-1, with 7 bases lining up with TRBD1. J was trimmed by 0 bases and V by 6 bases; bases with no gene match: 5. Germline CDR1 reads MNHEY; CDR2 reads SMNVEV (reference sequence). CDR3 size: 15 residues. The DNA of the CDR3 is TGTGCCAGCAGCGCGGACAGGACCTCCTACAATGAGCAGTTCTTC. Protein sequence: CASSADRTSYNEQFF.

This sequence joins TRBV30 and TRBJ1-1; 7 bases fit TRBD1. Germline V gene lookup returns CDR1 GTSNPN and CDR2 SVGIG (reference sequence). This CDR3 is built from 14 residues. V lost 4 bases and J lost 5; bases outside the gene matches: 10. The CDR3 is CAWTPRDRVTEAFF. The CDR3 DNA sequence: TGTGCCTGGACTCCACGTGACAGGGTGACTGAAGCTTTCTTT. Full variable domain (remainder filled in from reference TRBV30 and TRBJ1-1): SQTIHQWPATLVQPVGSPLSLECTVEGTSNPNLYWYRQAAGRGLQLLFYSVGIGQISSEVPQNLSASRPQDRQFILSSKKLLLSDSGFYLCAWTPRDRVTEAFFGQGTRLTVV.

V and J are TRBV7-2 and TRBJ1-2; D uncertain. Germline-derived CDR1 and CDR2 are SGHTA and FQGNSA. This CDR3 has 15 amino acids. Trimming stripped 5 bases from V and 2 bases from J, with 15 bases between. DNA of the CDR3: TGTGCCAGCAGCCGTACTTTAGGTGGCAACTATGGCTACACCTTC. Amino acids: CASSRTLGGNYGYTF.